The entry below describes one T cell receptor beta chain. Its target is unknown. Trimming shortened V by 3 bases and J by 4 bases, and 10 bases separated the two germline ends. This CDR3 spans 13 amino acids. Germline loops: CDR1 MNHEY, CDR2 SMNVEV (reference sequence). The table came from immunoSEQ multiplex PCR; TCRdb's copy has only in-frame clones and leaves some out. The repertoire holds around 150,000 clones, 90% seen once, with approximately 1% in the top ten. The data derive from a study of OX40 agonist ivuxolimab in advanced cancers. Study-level results: More expanded clones were seen, on average, in CD8+ T cells than in CD4+.

The receptor was derived from an adult with an advanced solid tumor such as melanoma, head and neck, liver or kidney cancer. The input for sequencing was CD4+ or CD8+ T cells sorted from blood, taken in a trial of the OX40 agonist ivuxolimab. The chain uses TRBV27 and TRBJ2-7; D is possibly TRBD1 or TRBD2 (5 bases each). The CDR3 sequence is CASSFPGTYEQYF. The CDR3 DNA reads TGTGCCAGCAGTTTCCCAGGGACGTACGAGCAGTACTTC.